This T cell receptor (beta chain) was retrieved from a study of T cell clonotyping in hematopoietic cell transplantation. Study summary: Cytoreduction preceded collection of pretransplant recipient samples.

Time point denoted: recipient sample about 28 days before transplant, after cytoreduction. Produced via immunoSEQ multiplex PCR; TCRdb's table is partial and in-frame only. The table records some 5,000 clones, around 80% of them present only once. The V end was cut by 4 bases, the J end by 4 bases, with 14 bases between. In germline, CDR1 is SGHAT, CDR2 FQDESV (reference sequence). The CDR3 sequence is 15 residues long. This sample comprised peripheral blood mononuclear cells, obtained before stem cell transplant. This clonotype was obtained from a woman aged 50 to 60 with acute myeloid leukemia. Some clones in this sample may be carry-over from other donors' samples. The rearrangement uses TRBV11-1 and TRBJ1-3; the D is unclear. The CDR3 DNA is TGTGCCAGCAGCTCCGATTGGGCGCCAGGAAACACCATATATTTT. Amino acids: CASSSDWAPGNTIYF. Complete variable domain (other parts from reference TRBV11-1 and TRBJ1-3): EAEVAQSPRYKITEKSQAVAFWCDPISGHATLYWYRQILGQGPELLVQFQDESVVDDSQLPKDRFSAERLKGVDSTLKIQPAELGDSAMYLCASSSDWAPGNTIYFGEGSWLTVV.